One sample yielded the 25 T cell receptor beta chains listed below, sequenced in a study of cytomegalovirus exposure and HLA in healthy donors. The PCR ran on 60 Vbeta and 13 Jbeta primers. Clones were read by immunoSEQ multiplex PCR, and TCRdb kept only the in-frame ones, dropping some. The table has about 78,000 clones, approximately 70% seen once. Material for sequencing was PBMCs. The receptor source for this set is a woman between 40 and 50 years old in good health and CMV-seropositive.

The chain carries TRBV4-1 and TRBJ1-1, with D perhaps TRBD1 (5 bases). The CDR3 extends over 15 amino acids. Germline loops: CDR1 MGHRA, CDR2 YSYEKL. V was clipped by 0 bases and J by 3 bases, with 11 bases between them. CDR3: CASSQDPAGHTEAFF. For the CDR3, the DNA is TGCGCCAGCAGCCAAGATCCAGCGGGGCACACTGAAGCTTTCTTT.

The CDR3 DNA reads TGTGCCAGCAGCTTAACGGGGGCAGGGGGGAATGAGCAGTTCTTC. The encoded protein is CASSLTGAGGNEQFF. This chain links TRBV7-3 with TRBJ2-1; D might be TRBD1 (7 bases). This CDR3 has 15 amino acids. Germline CDR1 reads SGHTA; CDR2 reads FQGTGA. V gave up 0 bases and J gave up 7 bases, with 13 bases separating them.

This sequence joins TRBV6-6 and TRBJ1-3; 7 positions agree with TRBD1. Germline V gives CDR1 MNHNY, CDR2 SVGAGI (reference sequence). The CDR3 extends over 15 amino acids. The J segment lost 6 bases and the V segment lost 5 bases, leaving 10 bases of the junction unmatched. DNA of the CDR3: TGTGCCAGCAGTCCTCCCCTGGGACAGCAAAACACCATATATTTT. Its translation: CASSPPLGQQNTIYF.

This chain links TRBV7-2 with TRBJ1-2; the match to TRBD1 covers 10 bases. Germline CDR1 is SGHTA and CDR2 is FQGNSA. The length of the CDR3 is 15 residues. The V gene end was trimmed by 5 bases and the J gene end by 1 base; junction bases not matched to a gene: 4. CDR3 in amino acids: CASSPGTGVNYGYTF. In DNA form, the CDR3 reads TGTGCCAGCAGCCCGGGGACAGGGGTTAACTATGGCTACACCTTC.

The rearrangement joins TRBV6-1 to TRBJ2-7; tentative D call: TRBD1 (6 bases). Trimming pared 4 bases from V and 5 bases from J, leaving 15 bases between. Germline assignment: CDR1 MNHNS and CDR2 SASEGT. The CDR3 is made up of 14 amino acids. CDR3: CASSGRDTGHEQYF. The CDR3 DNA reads TGTGCCAGCAGTGGACGGGACACGGGCCACGAGCAGTACTTC.

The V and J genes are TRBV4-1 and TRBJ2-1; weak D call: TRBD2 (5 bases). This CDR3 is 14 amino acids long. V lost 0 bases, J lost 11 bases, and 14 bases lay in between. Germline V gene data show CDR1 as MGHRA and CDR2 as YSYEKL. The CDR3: CASSQDPGNIQQFF. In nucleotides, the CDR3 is TGCGCCAGCAGCCAAGATCCGGGAAACATCCAGCAGTTCTTC.

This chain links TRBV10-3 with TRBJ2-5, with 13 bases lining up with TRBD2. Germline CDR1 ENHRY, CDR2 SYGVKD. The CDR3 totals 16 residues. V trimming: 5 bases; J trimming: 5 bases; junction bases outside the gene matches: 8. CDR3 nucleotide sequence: TGTGCCATCAGTTCAGGGACTAGCGGGAACCGGGAGACCCAGTACTTC. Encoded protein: CAISSGTSGNRETQYF.

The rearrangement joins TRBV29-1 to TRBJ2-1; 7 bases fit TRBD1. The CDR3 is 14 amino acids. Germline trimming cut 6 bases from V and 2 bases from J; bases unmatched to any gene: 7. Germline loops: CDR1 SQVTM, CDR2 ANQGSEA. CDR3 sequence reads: CSVEKTGPYNEQFF. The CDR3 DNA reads TGCAGCGTCGAAAAGACAGGGCCCTACAATGAGCAGTTCTTC.

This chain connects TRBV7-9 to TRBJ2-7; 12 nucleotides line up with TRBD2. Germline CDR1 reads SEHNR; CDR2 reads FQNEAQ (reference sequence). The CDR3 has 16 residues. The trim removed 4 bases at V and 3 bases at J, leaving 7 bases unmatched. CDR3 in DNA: TGTGCCAGCAGCTCCGTCCGGACTAGCGGGGACTACGAGCAGTACTTC. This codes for CASSSVRTSGDYEQYF.

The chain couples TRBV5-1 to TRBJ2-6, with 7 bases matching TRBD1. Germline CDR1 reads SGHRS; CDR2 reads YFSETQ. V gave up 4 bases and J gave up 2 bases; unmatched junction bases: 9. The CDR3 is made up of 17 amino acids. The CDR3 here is CASSPVGQGAGANVLTF. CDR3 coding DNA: TGCGCCAGCAGCCCGGTAGGGCAGGGGGCTGGGGCCAACGTCCTGACTTTC.

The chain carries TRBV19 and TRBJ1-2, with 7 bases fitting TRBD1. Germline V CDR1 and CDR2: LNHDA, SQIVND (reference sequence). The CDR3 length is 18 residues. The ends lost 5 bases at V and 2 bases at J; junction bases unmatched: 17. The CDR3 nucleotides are TGTGCCAGTAGTCTCTACCGCCTCTTGGGACAGACAAACTATGGCTACACCTTC. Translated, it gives CASSLYRLLGQTNYGYTF.

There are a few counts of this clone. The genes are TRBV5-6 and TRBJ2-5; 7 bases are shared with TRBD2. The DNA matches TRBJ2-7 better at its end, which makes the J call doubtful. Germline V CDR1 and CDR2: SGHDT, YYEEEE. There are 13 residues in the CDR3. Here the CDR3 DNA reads TGTGCCAGCCGGGACTACCGCTCCTACGAGCAGTACTTC. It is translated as CASRDYRSYEQYF.

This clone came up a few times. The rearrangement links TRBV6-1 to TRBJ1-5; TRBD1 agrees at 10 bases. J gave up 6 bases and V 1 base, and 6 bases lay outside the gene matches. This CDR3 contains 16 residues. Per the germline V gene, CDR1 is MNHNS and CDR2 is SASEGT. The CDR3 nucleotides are TGTGCCAGCAGTGAAGACCGGGACAGGGGAGGTCAGCCCCAGCATTTT. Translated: CASSEDRDRGGQPQHF.

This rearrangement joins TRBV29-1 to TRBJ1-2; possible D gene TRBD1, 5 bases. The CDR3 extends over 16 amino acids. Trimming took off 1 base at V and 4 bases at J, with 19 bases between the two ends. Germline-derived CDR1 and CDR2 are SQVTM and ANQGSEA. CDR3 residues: CSVEVYRVDRIYGYTF. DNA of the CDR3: TGCAGCGTTGAAGTTTATCGCGTAGACAGAATCTATGGCTACACCTTC.

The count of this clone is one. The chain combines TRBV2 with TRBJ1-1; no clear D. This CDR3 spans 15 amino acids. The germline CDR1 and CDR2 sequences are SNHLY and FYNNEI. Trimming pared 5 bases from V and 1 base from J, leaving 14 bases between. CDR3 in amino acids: CASSIYPIGNTEAFF. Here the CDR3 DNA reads TGTGCCAGCAGTATATACCCCATCGGGAACACTGAAGCTTTCTTT.

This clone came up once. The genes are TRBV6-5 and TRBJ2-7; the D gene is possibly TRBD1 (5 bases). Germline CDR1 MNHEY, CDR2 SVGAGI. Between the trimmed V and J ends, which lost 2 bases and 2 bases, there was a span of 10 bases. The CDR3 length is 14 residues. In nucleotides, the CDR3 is TGTGCCAGCAGTTACAGCAGGGCTACCTACGAGCAGTACTTC. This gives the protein CASSYSRATYEQYF.

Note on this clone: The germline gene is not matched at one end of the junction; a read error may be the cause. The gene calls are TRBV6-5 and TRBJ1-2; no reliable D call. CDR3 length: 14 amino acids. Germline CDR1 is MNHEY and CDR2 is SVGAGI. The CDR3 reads CASTNRETSYGYPF. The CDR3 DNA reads TGTGCCAGCACCAACCGGGAAACAAGCTATGGCTACCCCTTC.

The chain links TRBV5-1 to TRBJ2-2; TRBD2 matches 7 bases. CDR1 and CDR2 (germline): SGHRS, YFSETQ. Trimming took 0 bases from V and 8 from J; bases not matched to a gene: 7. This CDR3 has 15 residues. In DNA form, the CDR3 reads TGCGCCAGCAGCTTGGAGGCGGGAGTTGTAGGGGAGCTGTTTTTT. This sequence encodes CASSLEAGVVGELFF.

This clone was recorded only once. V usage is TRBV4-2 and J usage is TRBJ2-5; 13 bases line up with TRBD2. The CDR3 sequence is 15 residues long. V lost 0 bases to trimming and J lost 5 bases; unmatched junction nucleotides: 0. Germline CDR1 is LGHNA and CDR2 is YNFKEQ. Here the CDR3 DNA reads TGTGCCAGCAGCCAAGAACTAGCGGGGGGGGAGACCCAGTACTTC. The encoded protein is CASSQELAGGETQYF.

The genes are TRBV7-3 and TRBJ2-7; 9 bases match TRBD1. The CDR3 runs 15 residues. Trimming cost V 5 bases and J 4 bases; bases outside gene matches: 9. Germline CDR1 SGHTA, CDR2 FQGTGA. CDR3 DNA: TGTGCCAGCAGCCGCTGGCCGGGACAGGGATACGAGCAGTACTTC. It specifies CASSRWPGQGYEQYF.

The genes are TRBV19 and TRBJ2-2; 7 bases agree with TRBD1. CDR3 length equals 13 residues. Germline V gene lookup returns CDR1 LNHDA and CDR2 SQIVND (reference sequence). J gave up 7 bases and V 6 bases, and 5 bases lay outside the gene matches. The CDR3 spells CASSRQGGGELFF. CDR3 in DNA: TGTGCCAGTAGCAGACAGGGTGGCGGGGAGCTGTTTTTT.

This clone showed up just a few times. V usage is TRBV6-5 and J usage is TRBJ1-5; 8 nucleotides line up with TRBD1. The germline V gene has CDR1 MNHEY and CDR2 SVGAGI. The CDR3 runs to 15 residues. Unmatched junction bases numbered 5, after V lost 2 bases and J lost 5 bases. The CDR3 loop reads CASSYASQGDQPQHF. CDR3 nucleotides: TGTGCCAGCAGTTACGCTTCACAGGGGGATCAGCCCCAGCATTTT.

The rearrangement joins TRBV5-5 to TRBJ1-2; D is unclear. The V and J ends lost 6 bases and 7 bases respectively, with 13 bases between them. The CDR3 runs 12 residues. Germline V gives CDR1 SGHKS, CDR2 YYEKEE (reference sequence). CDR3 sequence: CASTAADAGYTF. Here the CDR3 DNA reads TGTGCCAGCACCGCTGCGGATGCTGGCTACACCTTC.

The CDR3 bases are TGCAGCGTTGAAACGCCGGGGGACACCATATATTTT. Translated, it gives CSVETPGDTIYF. The V and J genes are TRBV29-1 and TRBJ1-3, with a weak D call TRBD1 (5 bases). CDR3 size: 12 residues. V was pared by 2 bases and J by 8 bases, with 10 bases between. Germline assignment: CDR1 SQVTM and CDR2 ANQGSEA.

CDR3 bases: TGCGCCAGCAGCTTGATGGAGCCCTACAATGAGCAGTTCTTC. Its protein product is CASSLMEPYNEQFF. The chain joins TRBV5-1 to TRBJ2-1; no firm D call. The CDR3 is made up of 14 amino acids. Germline-derived CDR1 and CDR2 are SGHRS and YFSETQ. Trimming removed 1 base from V and 2 bases from J, with 7 bases in between.